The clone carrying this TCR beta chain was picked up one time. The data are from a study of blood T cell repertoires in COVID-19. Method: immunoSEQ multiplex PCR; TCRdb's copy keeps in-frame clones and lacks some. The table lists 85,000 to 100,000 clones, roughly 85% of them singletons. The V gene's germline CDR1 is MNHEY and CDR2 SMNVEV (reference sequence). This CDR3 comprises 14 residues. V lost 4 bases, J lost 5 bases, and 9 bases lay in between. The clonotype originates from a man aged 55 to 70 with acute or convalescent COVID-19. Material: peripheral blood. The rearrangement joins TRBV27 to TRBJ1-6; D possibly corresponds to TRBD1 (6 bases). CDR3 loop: CASSSQGDNSPLHF. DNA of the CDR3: TGTGCCAGCAGTTCACAGGGAGATAATTCACCCCTCCACTTT.